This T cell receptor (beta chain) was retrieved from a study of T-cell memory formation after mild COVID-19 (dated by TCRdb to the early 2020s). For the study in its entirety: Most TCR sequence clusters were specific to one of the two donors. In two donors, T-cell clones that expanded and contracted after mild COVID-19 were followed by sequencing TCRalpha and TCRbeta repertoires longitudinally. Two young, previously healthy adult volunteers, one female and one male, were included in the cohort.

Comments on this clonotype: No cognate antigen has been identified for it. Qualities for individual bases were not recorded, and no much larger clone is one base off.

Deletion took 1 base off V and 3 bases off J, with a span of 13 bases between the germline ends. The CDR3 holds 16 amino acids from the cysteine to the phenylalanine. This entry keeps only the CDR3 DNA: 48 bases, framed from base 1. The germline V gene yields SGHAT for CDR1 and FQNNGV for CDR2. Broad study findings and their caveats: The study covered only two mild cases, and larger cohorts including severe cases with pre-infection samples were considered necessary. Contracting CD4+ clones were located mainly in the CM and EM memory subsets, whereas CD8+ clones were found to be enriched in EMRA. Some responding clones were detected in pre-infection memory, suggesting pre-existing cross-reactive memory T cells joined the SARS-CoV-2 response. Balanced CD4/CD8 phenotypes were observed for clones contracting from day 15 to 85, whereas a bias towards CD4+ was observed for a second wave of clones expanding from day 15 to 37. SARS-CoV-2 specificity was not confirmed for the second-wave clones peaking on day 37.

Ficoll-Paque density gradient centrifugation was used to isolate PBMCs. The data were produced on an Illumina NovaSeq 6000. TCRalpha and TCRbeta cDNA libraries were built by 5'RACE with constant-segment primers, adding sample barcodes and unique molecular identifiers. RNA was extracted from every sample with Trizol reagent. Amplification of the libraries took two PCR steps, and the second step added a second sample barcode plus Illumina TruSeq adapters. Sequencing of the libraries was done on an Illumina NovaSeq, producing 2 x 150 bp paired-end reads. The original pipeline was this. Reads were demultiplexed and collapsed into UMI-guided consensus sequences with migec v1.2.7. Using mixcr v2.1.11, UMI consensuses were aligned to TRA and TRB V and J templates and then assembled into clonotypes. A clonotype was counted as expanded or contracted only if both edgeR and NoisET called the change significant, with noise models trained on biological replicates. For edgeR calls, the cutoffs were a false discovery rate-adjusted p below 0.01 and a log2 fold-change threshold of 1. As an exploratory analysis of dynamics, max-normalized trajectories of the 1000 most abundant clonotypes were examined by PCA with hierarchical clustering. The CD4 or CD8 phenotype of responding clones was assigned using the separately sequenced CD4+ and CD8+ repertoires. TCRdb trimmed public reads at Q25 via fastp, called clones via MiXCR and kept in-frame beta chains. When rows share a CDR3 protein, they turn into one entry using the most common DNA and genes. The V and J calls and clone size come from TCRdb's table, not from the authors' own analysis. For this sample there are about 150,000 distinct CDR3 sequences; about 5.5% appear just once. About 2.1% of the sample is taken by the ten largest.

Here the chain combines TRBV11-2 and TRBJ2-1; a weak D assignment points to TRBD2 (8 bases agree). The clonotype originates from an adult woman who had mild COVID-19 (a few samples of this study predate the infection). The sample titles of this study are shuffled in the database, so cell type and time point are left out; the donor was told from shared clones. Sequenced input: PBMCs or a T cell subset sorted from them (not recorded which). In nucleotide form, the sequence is TGTGCCAGCAGCTTAGGACAGGGACTAGTCTACAATGAGCAGTTCTTC. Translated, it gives CASSLGQGLVYNEQFF.